One T cell receptor (beta chain) is described in this entry. The junction had 5 bases not matched to a gene; V was cut back by 1 base and J by 5 bases. The CDR3 consists of 15 residues. Germline V gives CDR1 LGHNA, CDR2 YSLEER. These data are taken from a study of T cell changes during pregnancy in multiple sclerosis. Clones were read by immunoSEQ multiplex PCR, and TCRdb kept only the in-frame ones, dropping some. The repertoire holds approximately 90,000 clones, with 85% to 95% as singletons. The origin of this receptor is a female donor with multiple sclerosis, enrolled in a pregnancy study. Sequencing was performed on peripheral blood, taken after pregnancy. The V gene is TRBV4-3, the J gene TRBJ1-1; 9 bases line up with TRBD1. In DNA, the CDR3 is TGCGCCAGCAGCCAAGGCCGGACAGGGGATACTGAAGCTTTCTTT. This gives the protein CASSQGRTGDTEAFF.